The next 2 T cell receptor beta chains were all read from a single sample in a study of cytomegalovirus exposure and HLA in healthy donors. The primer mix had 60 Vbeta and 13 Jbeta primers. The table came from immunoSEQ multiplex PCR; TCRdb's copy has only in-frame clones and leaves some out. The top ten clones hold roughly 0.7% of a sample with about 150,000 clones, roughly 79% of them seen once. The sequenced material came from PBMCs. The receptors come from a male donor in good health and CMV-seronegative.

The chain employs TRBV7-2 and TRBJ2-5; D may be TRBD2 (6 bases). Gene TRBJ2-7 matches the end of the DNA better, so the J call may be wrong. CDR1 SGHTA and CDR2 FQGNSA come from the germline V gene. There are 14 residues in the CDR3. In DNA, the CDR3 is TGTGCCAGCAGCACCGGGACTGGTTCCTACGAGCAGTACTTC. It yields the protein CASSTGTGSYEQYF.

There are a few counts of this clone. V and J are TRBV10-3 and TRBJ1-5, with unresolved D. V was cut by 3 bases and J by 1 base, with 16 bases left in between. CDR1 and CDR2 from the germline V gene are ENHRY and SYGVKD. The CDR3 has 17 amino acids. The DNA of the CDR3 is TGTGCCATCAGTGACGCGTCAACCGCGGGCAGCAATCAGCCCCAGCATTTT. It yields the protein CAISDASTAGSNQPQHF.